The source of this T cell receptor beta chain is a study of T cells in Graves' hyperthyroidism and ophthalmopathy (dated by TCRdb to the late 2010s). For context, the study as a whole: Peripheral blood was collected at initial diagnosis, before any treatment. The study also compared thyroid tissue and blood T-cell repertoires from 6 or 7 Graves' hyperthyroidism patients. The 100 discovery patients were divided at random into training and test sets in a 7:3 ratio. To identify distinguishing TCR V-J signatures, a discovery cohort of about a hundred patients was used, comprising 43 with Graves' ophthalmopathy and about 59 with stable Graves' hyperthyroidism. Prospective prediction of ophthalmopathy was tested in an independent validation cohort consisting of fewer than 20 hyperthyroidism patients and more than 15 patients who later progressed to ophthalmopathy. According to the paper, TCR Vbeta CDR3 sequencing was carried out on some 130 peripheral blood samples, which came from around 43 ophthalmopathy, some 73 hyperthyroidism and 17 progressor patients. After sampling, hyperthyroidism patients received methimazole starting at 30 mg daily, and ophthalmopathy patients received high-dose intravenous methylprednisolone.

The CDR3 contains 16 residues, cysteine and phenylalanine counted. Only CDR3 DNA remains: 48 bases, in frame from the first base. V and J are truncated by 6 bases and 6 bases respectively, leaving an intervening sequence of 20 bases. Moderately to severely active disease, a Clinical Activity Score of at least 3, a NOSPECS grade of at least 4, and a duration under 3 months were present in ophthalmopathy patients. The study excluded patients with uncontrolled infections, other autoimmune diseases, pregnancy or lactation. Diagnoses relied on clinical symptoms, serum thyroxine and TRAb, thyroid ultrasound and orbital computed tomography. PBMCs were isolated from approximately 10 ml of fresh peripheral blood by Ficoll-Paque density gradient centrifugation. Total RNA was extracted using Trizol reagent, and RNA quality was assessed on an Agilent 2100 Bioanalyzer. Many counts were recorded for this clonotype. No antigen is known for it. Nothing much larger sits one base from this clone, and base qualities are not available.

The paper as a whole reports these results and caveats: In cross-validation, a model built on a 13 V-J signature told ophthalmopathy apart from stable hyperthyroidism with approximately 91% sensitivity and roughly 81% specificity, and in testing the same model reached 80%/75%. In validation, progression to ophthalmopathy was predicted by the model with roughly 69% sensitivity and around 76% specificity, a median of around 5.9 months before onset. Sample size was not statistically predetermined, and investigators were not blinded to group allocation. Blood samples also contained most of the expanded thyroid clonotypes (frequency above 0.001), which suggests that blood repertoires may reflect thyroid immune responses.

The TCR beta CDR3 regions were amplified from RNA transcripts. For the first round of RT-PCR on the TCR CDR3, the HTBI primer set was used together with the Qiagen OneStep RT-PCR kit. Libraries were constructed in a second round of multiplex PCR, after which size selection and purification were carried out. The libraries were sequenced on an Illumina HiSeq2000 using paired-end 100 bp reads. The authors' analysis ran thus. SOAPnuke was used to process the raw data, throwing out any read that contained adapters or uncalled bases, had a mean Phred below 15, or lacked an exact constant-primer or identifier match. High-quality paired reads were merged with COPE v1.2.5, and unique nucleotide sequences were defined as clonotypes. Clonotypes were aligned to IMGT TRBV, TRBD and TRBJ reference segments using MiTCR v1.1. The analysis included only V-J combinations with a frequency above 0.0001, which together covered more than 99% of the repertoires. The TCS score was defined as F50 (clonal expansion) divided by E x V (chaos), with BLOSUM62-based TCRdist calculated between CDR3 peptides within each V-J. Welch's t-statistics and random forest reduced 514 V-J features to roughly 13, which were used in a naive Bayes classifier (R e1071). Using fastp trimming at Q25 and MiXCR clonotype assembly, TCRdb reanalyzed the public sequencing data and kept in-frame beta chains. All rows with the same CDR3 protein become a single entry with the most common DNA and genes. These V and J calls originate from TCRdb's pipeline instead of the authors' own analysis. A total of around 500,000 distinct CDR3 sequences appear in this sample, about 22% of them only once. In total, the top ten clones hold roughly 49% of the sample.

Sequencing was performed on blood. This clonotype originated in a woman aged 65 to 85 with Graves' ophthalmopathy. The sequence links TRBV12-3 or TRBV12-4 to TRBJ2-2; the D gene is possibly TRBD2, with 5 bases matching. The DNA sequence is as follows: TGTGCCAGCAGCCTGAAGGAGCGGCTGACCGCCGGGGAGCTGTTTTTT. This sequence encodes CASSLKERLTAGELFF.